This T cell receptor (beta chain) is from a study of regulatory T cells in long-lasting Graves disease. V shed 10 bases and J 6 bases; nucleotides not matched to a gene: 7. The germline CDR1 and CDR2 sequences are MRHNA and SNTAGT. The CDR3 covers 13 residues. Combining iRepertoire HTBI primers with Arm-PCR of CDR3 regions, the authors built TCR beta libraries. TCRdb used MiXCR to reprocess the multiplex PCR reads, holding one entry per CDR3 protein. The sample has 350,000 to 450,000 distinct CDR3 sequences; roughly 23% are singletons. Time point in this sample: persistent/refractory GD, antithyroid drugs over 5 years with positive TRAb. The TCR library was prepared using RNA isolated from PBMCs.

This chain uses TRBV6-4 with TRBJ2-7, with 12 bases aligning to TRBD2. The origin of this receptor is a female donor with Graves disease. Material: peripheral blood mononuclear cells (PBMCs), obtained when the disease was refractory, from a patient treated with antithyroid drugs. CDR3 protein: CANKTSGSAEQYF. The CDR3 region has the DNA TGTGCCAACAAGACTAGCGGGAGTGCCGAGCAGTACTTC.